This TCR beta chain was obtained from a study of T cells in Graves' hyperthyroidism and ophthalmopathy. Germline V gives CDR1 SGHKS, CDR2 YYEKEE (reference sequence). The CDR3 runs to 14 residues. The germline V and J ends were trimmed by 0 bases and 8 bases, with 14 bases remaining between them. There were TCR beta CDR3 regions amplified from RNA transcripts. TCR CDR3 regions were first amplified by RT-PCR with HTBI primers. In TCRdb, the multiplex PCR reads were re-called with MiXCR into one record per CDR3 protein. The table records about 130,000 distinct CDR3 sequences, around 20% of them present only once. This clonotype came up many times.

This clonotype was obtained from a woman between 50 and 59 years old with Graves' hyperthyroidism that later progressed to Graves' ophthalmopathy. Source material: blood. J is TRBJ1-1 and V is TRBV5-5, with D possibly being TRBD1 (6 bases). The CDR3 DNA reads as TGTGCCAGCAGCTTGGTGGGGAGGACAGAAGAAGCTTTCTTT. Protein product: CASSLVGRTEEAFF.